Shown below are 25 T cell receptor beta chains from a single sample sequenced in a study of blood T cell repertoires in COVID-19. Data came from immunoSEQ multiplex PCR; TCRdb stores just in-frame clones and leaves some out. The profile shows 200,000 to 250,000 clones, around four fifths of them singletons. The specimen was peripheral blood. The receptor source for this set is a man between 45 and 60 years old with active or convalescent COVID-19.

This clone was seen a single time. This chain connects TRBV21-1 to TRBJ1-5; the table's TRBD1 call for D was not verified on the DNA. TRBV21-1 is labeled a pseudogene. CDR3 length equals 17 residues. The chain's CDR3 is CASSKGPRDRVCQPQHF. For the CDR3, the DNA is TGTGCCAGCAGCAAAGGCCCCCGGGACAGGGTTTGCCAGCCCCAGCATTTT.

The chain carries TRBV6-5 and TRBJ2-7; 9 bases are a match to TRBD1. The CDR3 runs 15 residues. CDR1 and CDR2 (germline): MNHEY, SVGAGI. After removal of 4 bases from V and 1 base from J, the junction contained 5 bases not matched to a gene. The CDR3 sequence: CASSLGTGRSYEQYF. The CDR3 nucleotides are TGTGCCAGCAGTTTGGGGACAGGGCGGTCCTACGAGCAGTACTTC.

The sample holds one count of this clone. The chain employs TRBV30 and TRBJ2-5, with D unresolved. This CDR3 is built from 12 residues. V was shortened by 5 bases and J by 5 bases, with 12 bases between the two germline ends. Looked up from germline, CDR1 is GTSNPN and CDR2 is SVGIG (reference sequence). Written as DNA, the CDR3 is TGTGCCTGGGATGGTCGACTTGAGACCCAGTACTTC. Amino acids: CAWDGRLETQYF.

The J gene is TRBJ2-7, the V gene TRBV7-9; 7 bases are shared with TRBD1. With V trimmed by 5 bases and J by 2 bases, 12 bases remained unmatched. The CDR3 is 16 amino acids. Germline loops: CDR1 SEHNR, CDR2 FQNEAQ (reference sequence). The CDR3 region is CASSDPDREMTYEQYF. The CDR3 DNA follows: TGTGCCAGCAGCGACCCAGACAGGGAGATGACCTACGAGCAGTACTTC.

The V gene is TRBV18, the J gene TRBJ2-7, with D unclear. Germline V gene lookup returns CDR1 KGHSH and CDR2 LQKENI. The V and J ends lost 5 bases and 7 bases respectively, with 9 bases between them. This CDR3 comprises 11 residues. The CDR3 reads CASSSPLEQYF. The CDR3 bases are TGTGCCAGCTCAAGCCCGCTGGAGCAGTACTTC.

V gene TRBV6-6 combines with J gene TRBJ2-1, with 11 bases matching TRBD1. The CDR3 is 16 residues long. Germline loops: CDR1 MNHNY, CDR2 SVGAGI (reference sequence). V was pared by 2 bases and J by 7 bases, with 7 bases of the junction left unmatched. The CDR3 nucleotides are TGTGCCAGCAGTTACACCGGACAGGGGGCTACGAATGAGCAGTTCTTC. Amino acids: CASSYTGQGATNEQFF.

The genes are TRBV14 and TRBJ2-3, with no clear D. In germline, CDR1 is SGHDN, CDR2 FVKESK. Trimming took 0 bases from V and 5 from J, leaving 6 bases between them. The CDR3 has 13 residues. DNA of the CDR3: TGTGCCAGCAGCCAAGATCTCGGAGATACGCAGTATTTT. This sequence encodes CASSQDLGDTQYF.

The gene calls are TRBV3-1 (or the pseudogene TRBV3-2) and TRBJ1-3; 8 bases line up with TRBD1. This CDR3 comprises 15 residues. V was pared by 4 bases and J by 2 bases, with 4 bases of the junction left unmatched. Germline V gene lookup returns CDR1 LGHDT and CDR2 YNNKEL (reference sequence). CDR3 coding DNA: TGTGCCAGCAGCCCGGGACAGGACCCTGGAAACACCATATATTTT. This sequence encodes CASSPGQDPGNTIYF.

The rearrangement links TRBV27 to TRBJ1-2; 7 bases line up with TRBD1. Germline V gene lookup returns CDR1 MNHEY and CDR2 SMNVEV (reference sequence). The CDR3 contains 17 residues. The J segment lost 4 bases and the V segment lost 2 bases, leaving 13 bases of the junction unmatched. The CDR3 loop reads CASSLDGTDLSLYGYTF. CDR3 DNA: TGTGCCAGCAGTTTAGACGGGACAGACCTAAGCCTCTATGGCTACACCTTC.

The chain is built from TRBV7-2 and TRBJ2-1; 12 bases are a match to TRBD2. V gave up 1 base and J gave up 8 bases; unmatched junction bases: 9. The CDR3 covers 17 residues. CDR1 is SGHTA, CDR2 FQGNSA, per germline. CDR3 DNA: TGTGCCAGCAGCTTAGGTTTCGCTAGCGGGGGGGCAGATGAGCAGTTCTTC. Translated: CASSLGFASGGADEQFF.

The chain joins TRBV19 to TRBJ1-2; D gene ambiguous. Germline V lookup: CDR1 LNHDA, CDR2 SQIVND (reference sequence). Trimming shortened V by 6 bases and J by 1 base, and 9 bases separated the two germline ends. This CDR3 contains 13 residues. The CDR3: CASRQPFNYGYTF. CDR3 coding DNA: TGTGCCAGTAGACAGCCCTTTAACTATGGCTACACCTTC.

The V gene is TRBV24-1, the J gene TRBJ2-1, with 9 bases lining up with TRBD1. In germline, CDR1 is KGHDR, CDR2 SFDVKD. The CDR3 contains 15 residues. Unmatched junction bases numbered 3, after V lost 4 bases and J lost 3 bases. The CDR3, as DNA: TGTGCCACCAGTGACCGGGACAGGGACTACAATGAGCAGTTCTTC. Translation: CATSDRDRDYNEQFF.

The rearrangement joins TRBV27 to TRBJ2-3; 8 positions match TRBD1. Germline V gene sequence: CDR1 MNHEY, CDR2 SMNVEV (reference sequence). The CDR3 runs 14 residues. Unmatched junction bases numbered 8, after V lost 6 bases and J lost 6 bases. CDR3 protein: CASRRQGSRDTQYF. The CDR3 DNA sequence: TGTGCCAGCAGAAGACAGGGGAGTAGGGATACGCAGTATTTT.

The chain carries TRBV10-3 and TRBJ1-3; 7 bases match TRBD1. The CDR3 consists of 16 residues. Germline loops: CDR1 ENHRY, CDR2 SYGVKD. V dropped 6 bases and J dropped 0; count of bases not matched to a gene: 8. The CDR3 DNA follows: TGTGCCATCAGGCCGGGACAGAGTGGCTCTGGAAACACCATATATTTT. Translating it yields CAIRPGQSGSGNTIYF.

The genes are TRBV29-1 and TRBJ1-2; no firm D call. The CDR3 has 13 residues. CDR1 SQVTM and CDR2 ANQGSEA come from the germline V gene. With 3 bases removed from V and 5 bases from J, the gap between germline ends came to 13 bases. The CDR3 loop is CSVEPSTTYGYTF. The DNA for the CDR3 is TGCAGCGTTGAGCCCTCGACGACATATGGCTACACCTTC. Complete variable domain (other parts from reference TRBV29-1 and TRBJ1-2): SAVISQKPSRDICQRGTSLTIQCQVDSQVTMMFWYRQQPGQSLTLIATANQGSEATYESGFVIDKFPISRPNLTFSTLTVSNMSPEDSSIYLCSVEPSTTYGYTFGSGTRLTVV.

The genes are TRBV7-8 and TRBJ2-2; D gene uncertain. The CDR3 extends over 14 amino acids. Between the trimmed V and J ends, which lost 3 bases and 1 base, there was a span of 6 bases. Germline CDR1 SGHVS, CDR2 FQNEAQ. As DNA, the CDR3 is TGTGCCAGCAGCTTTTCAGGGAACACCGGGGAGCTGTTTTTT. Its translation is CASSFSGNTGELFF.

The chain links TRBV9 to TRBJ1-2; 8 bases are shared with TRBD1. This CDR3 comprises 16 residues. Losses at the gene ends were 3 bases for V and 3 bases for J; bases not matched to a gene: 10. Germline CDR1 is SGDLS and CDR2 is YYNGEE. CDR3 sequence: CASSAGGQGRYYGYTF. The CDR3 coding sequence is TGTGCCAGCAGCGCGGGCGGACAGGGCCGCTACTATGGCTACACCTTC.

The gene calls are TRBV5-4 and TRBJ2-1; TRBD1 aligns across 9 bases. Germline lookup yields CDR1 SGHNT and CDR2 YYREEE (reference sequence). Germline trimming cut 0 bases from V and 8 bases from J; bases unmatched to any gene: 6. CDR3 length: 15 amino acids. CDR3 protein: CASSLAGTGSDEQFF. The DNA for the CDR3 is TGTGCCAGCAGCTTGGCCGGGACAGGGTCCGATGAGCAGTTCTTC.

This chain joins TRBV11-2 and TRBJ2-7, with D possibly being TRBD1 (6 bases). V dropped 3 bases and J dropped 5 bases, with 11 bases sitting between them. CDR1 SGHAT and CDR2 FQNNGV come from the germline V gene. CDR3 length: 13 amino acids. DNA for the CDR3: TGTGCCAGCAGCTTCCGGGACAACAACGAGCAGTACTTC. Translated, it gives CASSFRDNNEQYF.

This clone has only a few counts. The CDR3 DNA reads as TGCGCCAGCAGCTTGGAGGGGTATGGCTACACCTTC. Protein: CASSLEGYGYTF. The chain employs TRBV5-1 and TRBJ1-2; TRBD1 might be the D (5 bases). Germline values: CDR1 SGHRS, CDR2 YFSETQ. V was pared by 0 bases and J by 5 bases, with 5 bases between. CDR3 length equals 12 residues.

The chain links TRBV3-1 (or the pseudogene TRBV3-2) to TRBJ2-2; D unresolved. Trimming took off 4 bases at V and 2 bases at J, with 2 bases between the two ends. The CDR3 runs 12 residues. CDR1 is LGHDT, CDR2 YNNKEL, per germline (reference sequence). The CDR3: CASSPNTGELFF. CDR3 sequence (DNA): TGTGCCAGCAGCCCAAACACCGGGGAGCTGTTTTTT.

By sample fraction, this clone is medium-sized. The V gene is TRBV27, the J gene TRBJ2-7, with 7 positions matching TRBD2. Germline CDR1 is MNHEY and CDR2 is SMNVEV (reference sequence). V was pared by 6 bases and J by 4 bases, with 6 bases of the junction left unmatched. This CDR3 region has 13 residues. CDR3 residues: CASSPTSEYEQYF. CDR3 nucleotide sequence: TGTGCCAGCAGCCCCACTAGCGAGTACGAGCAGTACTTC.

The CDR3 DNA reads TGTGCCAGCAGCTTAGGGTCCCTACGAGGAGCAGATACGCAGTATTTT. It codes for CASSLGSLRGADTQYF. The V call is TRBV7-2, the J call TRBJ2-3; unclear D gene. Germline V gene lookup returns CDR1 SGHTA and CDR2 FQGNSA. CDR3 length equals 16 residues. The ends were cut back, 1 base at V and 4 bases at J, with 15 bases in the middle.

The rearrangement links TRBV5-4 to TRBJ1-1; TRBD1 agrees at 7 bases. The CDR3 spans 14 residues. Germline loops: CDR1 SGHNT, CDR2 YYREEE (reference sequence). The ends lost 4 bases at V and 5 bases at J; junction bases unmatched: 8. The CDR3 region is CASSPRGQLTEAFF. The CDR3, as DNA: TGTGCCAGCAGCCCGCGGGGACAGTTAACTGAAGCTTTCTTT.

The rearrangement uses TRBV16 and TRBJ2-3; TRBD2 agrees at 10 bases. In germline, CDR1 is KGHSY, CDR2 FQNENV. V was clipped by 1 base and J by 4 bases; unmatched bases: 5. The CDR3 covers 16 residues. The CDR3 protein is CASSQYLAGESDTQYF. The CDR3 DNA is TGTGCCAGCAGCCAATACCTAGCGGGGGAATCAGATACGCAGTATTTT.